This TCR beta chain was captured by sequencing in a study of blood T cell repertoires in COVID-19. The wider study: COVID-19 samples from acute and convalescent phases originated in the United States, Italy and Spain. T cells, B-cell-depleted T cells, or PBMCs supplied cDNA or gDNA.

Under the authors' procedure: Amplifying reference gene primers gave estimates of nucleated cell counts. The assay was immunoSEQ multiplex PCR, and TCRdb's table has in-frame clones only and misses some. V and J calls and clone size are those listed in that table; D and trimming were worked out from the DNA. The sample shows some 240,000 clones, roughly 88% of them seen only once. This clone was seen only once. CDR1 and CDR2 (germline): ENHRY, SYGVKD. The CDR3 totals 16 residues. Unmatched junction bases numbered 9, after V lost 6 bases and J lost 5 bases. The clonotype comes from a woman between 40 and 55 years old who had recovered from COVID-19. V is TRBV10-3 and J is TRBJ2-7, with 14 nucleotides matching TRBD2. Input material: peripheral blood. CDR3 DNA: TGTGCCATCAGGGCAGGACTAGCGGGGGGTATCAACGAGCAGTACTTC. Its translation: CAIRAGLAGGINEQYF.